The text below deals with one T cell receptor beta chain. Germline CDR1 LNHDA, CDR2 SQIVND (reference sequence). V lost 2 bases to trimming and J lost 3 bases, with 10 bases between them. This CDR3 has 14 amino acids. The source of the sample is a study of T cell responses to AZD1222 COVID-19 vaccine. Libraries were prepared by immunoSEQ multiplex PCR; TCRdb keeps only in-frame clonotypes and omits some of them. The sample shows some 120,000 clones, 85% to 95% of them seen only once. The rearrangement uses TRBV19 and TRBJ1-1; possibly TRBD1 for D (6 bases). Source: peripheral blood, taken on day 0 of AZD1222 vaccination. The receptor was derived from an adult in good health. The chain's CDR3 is CASSISGGYTEAFF. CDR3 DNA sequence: TGTGCCAGTAGTATAAGTGGGGGCTACACTGAAGCTTTCTTT. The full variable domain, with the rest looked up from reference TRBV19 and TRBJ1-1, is DGGITQSPKYLFRKEGQNVTLSCEQNLNHDAMYWYRQDPGQGLRLIYYSQIVNDFQKGDIAEGYSVSREKKESFPLTVTSAQKNPTAFYLCASSISGGYTEAFFGQGTRLTVV.